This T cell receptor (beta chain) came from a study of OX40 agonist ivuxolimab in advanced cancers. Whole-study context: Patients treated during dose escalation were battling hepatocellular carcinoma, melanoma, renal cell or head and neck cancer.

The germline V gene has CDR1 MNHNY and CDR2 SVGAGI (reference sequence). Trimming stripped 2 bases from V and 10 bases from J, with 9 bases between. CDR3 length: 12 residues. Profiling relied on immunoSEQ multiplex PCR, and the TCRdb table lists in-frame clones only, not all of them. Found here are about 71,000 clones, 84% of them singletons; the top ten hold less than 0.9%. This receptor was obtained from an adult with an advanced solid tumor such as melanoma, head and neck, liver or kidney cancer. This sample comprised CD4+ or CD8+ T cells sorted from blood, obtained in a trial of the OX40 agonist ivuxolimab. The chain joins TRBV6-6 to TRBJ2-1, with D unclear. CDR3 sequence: CASSYRLTEQFF. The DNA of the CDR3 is TGTGCCAGCAGTTACCGGCTTACAGAGCAGTTCTTC.